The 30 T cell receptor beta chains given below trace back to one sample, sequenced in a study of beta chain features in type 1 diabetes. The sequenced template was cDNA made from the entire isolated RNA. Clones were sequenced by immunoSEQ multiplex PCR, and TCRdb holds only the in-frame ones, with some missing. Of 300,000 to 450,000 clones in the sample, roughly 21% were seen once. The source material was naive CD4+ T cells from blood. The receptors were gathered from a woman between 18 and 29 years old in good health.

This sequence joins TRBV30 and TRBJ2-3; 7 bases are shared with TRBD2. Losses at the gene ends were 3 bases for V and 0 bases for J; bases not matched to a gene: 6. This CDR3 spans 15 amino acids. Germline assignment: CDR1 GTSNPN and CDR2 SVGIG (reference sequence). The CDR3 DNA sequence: TGTGCCTGGAGCGGGGGACTAACTAGCACAGATACGCAGTATTTT. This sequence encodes CAWSGGLTSTDTQYF.

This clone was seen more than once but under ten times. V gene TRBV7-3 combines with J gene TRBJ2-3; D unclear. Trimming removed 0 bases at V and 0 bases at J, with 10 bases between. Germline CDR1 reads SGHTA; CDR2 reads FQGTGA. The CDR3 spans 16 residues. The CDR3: CASSLTSLTSTDTQYF. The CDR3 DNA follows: TGTGCCAGCAGCTTAACGTCACTAACTAGCACAGATACGCAGTATTTT.

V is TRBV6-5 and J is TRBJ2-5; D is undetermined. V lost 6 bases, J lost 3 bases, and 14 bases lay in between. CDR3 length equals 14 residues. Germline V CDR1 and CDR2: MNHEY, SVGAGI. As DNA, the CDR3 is TGTGCCAGCAGACGGATGACTTCGGAAGAGACCCAGTACTTC. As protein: CASRRMTSEETQYF.

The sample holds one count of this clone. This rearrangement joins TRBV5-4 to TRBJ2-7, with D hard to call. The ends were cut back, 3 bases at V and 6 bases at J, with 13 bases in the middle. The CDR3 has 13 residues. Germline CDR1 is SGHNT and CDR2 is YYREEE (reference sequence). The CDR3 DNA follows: TGTGCCAGCAGCTACCGTGAGTACGGCGAGCAGTACTTC. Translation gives CASSYREYGEQYF.

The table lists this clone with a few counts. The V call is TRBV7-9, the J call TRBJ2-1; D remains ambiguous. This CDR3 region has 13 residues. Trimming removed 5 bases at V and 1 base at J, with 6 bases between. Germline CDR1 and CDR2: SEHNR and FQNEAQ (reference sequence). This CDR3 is CASSLQSYNEQFF. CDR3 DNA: TGTGCCAGCAGCCTACAGTCCTACAATGAGCAGTTCTTC.

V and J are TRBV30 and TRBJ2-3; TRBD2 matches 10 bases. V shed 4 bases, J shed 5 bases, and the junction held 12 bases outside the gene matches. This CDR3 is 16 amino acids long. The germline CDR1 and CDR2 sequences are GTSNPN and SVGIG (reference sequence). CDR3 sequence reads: CAWIWGLAGVKDTQYF. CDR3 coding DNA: TGTGCCTGGATCTGGGGGCTAGCGGGAGTGAAAGATACGCAGTATTTT.

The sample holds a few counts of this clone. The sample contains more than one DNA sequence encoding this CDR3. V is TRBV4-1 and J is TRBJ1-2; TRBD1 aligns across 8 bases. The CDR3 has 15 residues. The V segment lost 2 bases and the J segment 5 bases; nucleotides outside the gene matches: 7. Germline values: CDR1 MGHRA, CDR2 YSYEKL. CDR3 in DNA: TGCGCCAGCAGCCAACCAGGACAGGGTCGGTATGGCTACACCTTC. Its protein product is CASSQPGQGRYGYTF.

CDR3 DNA sequence: TGCAGCTGTGAGGTCGGCAGGGGGCTTTCCTACGAGCAGTACTTC. This gives the protein CSCEVGRGLSYEQYF. This chain connects TRBV29-1 to TRBJ2-7; TRBD1 aligns across 8 bases. Per the germline V gene, CDR1 is SQVTM and CDR2 is ANQGSEA. The CDR3 loop spans 15 amino acids. V lost 8 bases, J lost 1 base, and 13 bases stayed unmatched.

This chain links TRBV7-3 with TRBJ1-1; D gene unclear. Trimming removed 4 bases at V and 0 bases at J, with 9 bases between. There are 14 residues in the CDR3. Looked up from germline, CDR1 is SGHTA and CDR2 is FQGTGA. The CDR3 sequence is CASSSAEMNTEAFF. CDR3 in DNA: TGTGCCAGCAGCTCAGCGGAGATGAACACTGAAGCTTTCTTT.

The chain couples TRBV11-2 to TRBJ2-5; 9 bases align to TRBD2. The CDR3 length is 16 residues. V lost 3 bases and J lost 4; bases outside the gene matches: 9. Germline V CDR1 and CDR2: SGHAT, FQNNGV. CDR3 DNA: TGTGCCAGCAGCTTTAGATCTGCGGGACTAGCAGAGACCCAGTACTTC. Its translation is CASSFRSAGLAETQYF. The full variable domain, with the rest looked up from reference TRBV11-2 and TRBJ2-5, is EAGVAQSPRYKIIEKRQSVAFWCNPISGHATLYWYQQILGQGPKLLIQFQNNGVVDDSQLPKDRFSAERLKGVDSTLKIQPAKLEDSAVYLCASSFRSAGLAETQYFGPGTRLLVL.

The CDR3 reads CASSLRRNQPQHF. The CDR3 region has the DNA TGTGCCAGCAGCTTAAGGAGGAATCAGCCCCAGCATTTT. The chain carries TRBV7-2 and TRBJ1-5; unclear D gene. Germline V CDR1 and CDR2: SGHTA, FQGNSA. With 2 bases removed from V and 4 bases from J, the gap between germline ends came to 6 bases. The CDR3 extends over 13 amino acids.

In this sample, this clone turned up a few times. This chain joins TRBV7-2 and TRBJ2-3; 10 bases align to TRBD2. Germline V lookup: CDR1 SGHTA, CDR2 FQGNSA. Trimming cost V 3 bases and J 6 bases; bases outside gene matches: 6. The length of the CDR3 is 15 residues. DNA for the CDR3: TGTGCCAGCAGCTTCACTAGCGGGGCCTGGGATACGCAGTATTTT. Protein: CASSFTSGAWDTQYF.

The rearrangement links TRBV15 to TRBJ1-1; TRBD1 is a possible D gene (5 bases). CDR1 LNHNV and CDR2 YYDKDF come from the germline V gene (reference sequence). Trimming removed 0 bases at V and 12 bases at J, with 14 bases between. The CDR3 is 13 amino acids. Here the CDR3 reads CATSRDRPEGTFF. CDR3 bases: TGTGCCACCAGCAGAGATCGGCCGGAGGGGACTTTCTTT.

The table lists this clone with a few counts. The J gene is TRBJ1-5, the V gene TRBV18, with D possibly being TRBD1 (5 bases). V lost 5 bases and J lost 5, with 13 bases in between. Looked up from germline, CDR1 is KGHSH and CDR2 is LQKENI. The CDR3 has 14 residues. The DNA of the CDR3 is TGTGCCAGCTCATCCGGCGGGGCCGATCAGCCCCAGCATTTT. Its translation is CASSSGGADQPQHF.

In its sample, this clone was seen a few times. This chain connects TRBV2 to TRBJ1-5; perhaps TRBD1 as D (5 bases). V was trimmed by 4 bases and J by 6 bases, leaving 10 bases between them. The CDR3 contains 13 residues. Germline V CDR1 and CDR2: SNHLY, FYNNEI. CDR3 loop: CASSGDGGQPQHF. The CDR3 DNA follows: TGTGCCAGCAGTGGGGACGGGGGTCAGCCCCAGCATTTT.

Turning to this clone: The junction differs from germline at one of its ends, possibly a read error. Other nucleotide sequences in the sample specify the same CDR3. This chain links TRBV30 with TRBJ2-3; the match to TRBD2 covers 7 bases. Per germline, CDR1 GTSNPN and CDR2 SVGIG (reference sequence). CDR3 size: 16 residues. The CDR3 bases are TGTGCCTGGCGGATACTGGCGGGAGATAATCCAGATACGCAGTACTTT. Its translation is CAWRILAGDNPDTQYF.

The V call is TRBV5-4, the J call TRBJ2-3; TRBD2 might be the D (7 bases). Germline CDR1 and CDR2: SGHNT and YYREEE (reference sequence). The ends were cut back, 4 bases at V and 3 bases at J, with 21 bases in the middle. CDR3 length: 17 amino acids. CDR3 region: CASSRSGTGGTTDTQYF. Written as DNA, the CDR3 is TGTGCCAGCAGCCGAAGCGGGACCGGGGGCACGACAGATACGCAGTATTTT.

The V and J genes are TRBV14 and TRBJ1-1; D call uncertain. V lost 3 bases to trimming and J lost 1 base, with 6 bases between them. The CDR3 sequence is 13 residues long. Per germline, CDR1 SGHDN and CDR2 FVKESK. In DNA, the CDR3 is TGTGCCAGCAGCCATCAGGAGAACACTGAAGCTTTCTTT. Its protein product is CASSHQENTEAFF.

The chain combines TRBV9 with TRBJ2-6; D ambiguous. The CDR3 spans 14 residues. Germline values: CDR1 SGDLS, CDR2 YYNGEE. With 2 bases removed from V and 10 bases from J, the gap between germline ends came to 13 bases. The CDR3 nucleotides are TGTGCCAGCAGCGTTTCGCCCCAGGAAAACGTCCTGACTTTC. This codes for CASSVSPQENVLTF. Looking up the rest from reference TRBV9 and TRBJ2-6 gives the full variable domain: DSGVTQTPKHLITATGQRVTLRCSPRSGDLSVYWYQQSLDQGLQFLIQYYNGEERAKGNILERFSAQQFPDLHSELNLSSLELGDSALYFCASSVSPQENVLTFGAGSRLTVL.

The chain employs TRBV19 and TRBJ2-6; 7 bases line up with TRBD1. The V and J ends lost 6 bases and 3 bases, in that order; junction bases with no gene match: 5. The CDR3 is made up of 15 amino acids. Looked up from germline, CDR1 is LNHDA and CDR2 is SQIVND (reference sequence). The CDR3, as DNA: TGTGCCAGTAGAAAAACAGGGGATGGGGCCAACGTCCTGACTTTC. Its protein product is CASRKTGDGANVLTF.

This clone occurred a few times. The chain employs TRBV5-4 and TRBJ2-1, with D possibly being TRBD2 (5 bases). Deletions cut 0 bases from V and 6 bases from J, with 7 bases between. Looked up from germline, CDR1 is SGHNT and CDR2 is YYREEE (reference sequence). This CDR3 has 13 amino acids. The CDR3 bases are TGTGCCAGCAGCTTGGTACTAGTCAATGAGCAGTTCTTC. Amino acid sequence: CASSLVLVNEQFF.

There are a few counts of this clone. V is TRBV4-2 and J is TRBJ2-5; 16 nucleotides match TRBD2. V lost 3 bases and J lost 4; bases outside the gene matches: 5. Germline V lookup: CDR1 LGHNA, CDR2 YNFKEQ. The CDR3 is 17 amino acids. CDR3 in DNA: TGTGCCAGCAGCCAGGGGACTAGCGGGGGGGCCCCAGAGACCCAGTACTTC. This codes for CASSQGTSGGAPETQYF.

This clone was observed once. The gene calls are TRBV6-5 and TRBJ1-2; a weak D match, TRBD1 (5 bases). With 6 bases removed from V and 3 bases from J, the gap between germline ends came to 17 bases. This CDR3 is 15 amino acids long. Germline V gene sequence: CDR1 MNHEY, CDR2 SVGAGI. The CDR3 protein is CASSNGGNLYYGYTF. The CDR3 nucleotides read TGTGCCAGCAGCAACGGGGGAAACCTTTACTATGGCTACACCTTC.

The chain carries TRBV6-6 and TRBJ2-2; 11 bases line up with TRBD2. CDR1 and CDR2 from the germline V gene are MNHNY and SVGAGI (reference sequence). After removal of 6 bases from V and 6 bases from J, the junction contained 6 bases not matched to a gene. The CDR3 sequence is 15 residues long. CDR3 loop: CASSLAGGPSGELFF. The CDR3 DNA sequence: TGTGCCAGCAGCTTAGCGGGAGGGCCTTCCGGGGAGCTGTTTTTT.

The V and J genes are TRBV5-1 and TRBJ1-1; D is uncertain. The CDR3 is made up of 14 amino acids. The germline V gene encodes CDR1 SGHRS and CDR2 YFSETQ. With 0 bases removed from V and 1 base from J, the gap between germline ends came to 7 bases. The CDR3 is CASSLEGANTEAFF. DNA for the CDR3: TGCGCCAGCAGCTTGGAGGGAGCGAACACTGAAGCTTTCTTT.

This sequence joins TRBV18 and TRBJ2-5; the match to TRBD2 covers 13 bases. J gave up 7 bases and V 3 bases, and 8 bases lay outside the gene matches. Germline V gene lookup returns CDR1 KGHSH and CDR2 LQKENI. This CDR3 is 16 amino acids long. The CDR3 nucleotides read TGTGCCAGCTCACCTCGGACTAGCGGGAGTATTGGGACCCAGTACTTC. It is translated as CASSPRTSGSIGTQYF.

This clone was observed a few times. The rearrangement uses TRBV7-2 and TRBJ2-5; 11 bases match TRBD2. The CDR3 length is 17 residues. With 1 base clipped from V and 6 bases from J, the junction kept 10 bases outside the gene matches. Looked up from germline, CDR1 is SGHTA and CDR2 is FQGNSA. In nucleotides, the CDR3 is TGTGCCAGCAGCTTAGGGGCTAGCGGGGGGCAGAGGAAGACCCAGTACTTC. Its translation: CASSLGASGGQRKTQYF.

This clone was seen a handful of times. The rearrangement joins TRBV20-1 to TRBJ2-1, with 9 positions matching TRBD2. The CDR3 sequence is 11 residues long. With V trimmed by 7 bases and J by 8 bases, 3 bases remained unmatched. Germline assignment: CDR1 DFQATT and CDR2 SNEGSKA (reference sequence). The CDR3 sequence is CSVAGVYEQFF. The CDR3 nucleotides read TGCAGTGTAGCGGGGGTATATGAGCAGTTCTTC.

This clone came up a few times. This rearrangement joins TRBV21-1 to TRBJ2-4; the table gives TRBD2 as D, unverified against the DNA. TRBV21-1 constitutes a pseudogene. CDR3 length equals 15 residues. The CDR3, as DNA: TGTGCCAGCAGCAAGGCCGGGACTCGCCATAACATTCAGTACTTC. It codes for CASSKAGTRHNIQYF.

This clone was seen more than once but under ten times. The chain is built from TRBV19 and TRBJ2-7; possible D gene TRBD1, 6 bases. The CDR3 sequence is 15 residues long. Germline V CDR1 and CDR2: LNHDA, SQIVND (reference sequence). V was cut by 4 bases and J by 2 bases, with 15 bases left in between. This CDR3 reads CASSTDSRGPYEQYF. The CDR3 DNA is TGTGCCAGTAGTACGGACAGTCGGGGACCCTACGAGCAGTACTTC.